The next 10 T cell receptor beta chains were all read from a single sample in a study of blood T cell repertoires in COVID-19. Assay: immunoSEQ multiplex PCR; the TCRdb copy retains only in-frame clones and omits some. The top ten clones hold around 10% of a sample with about 240,000 clones, about 89% of them seen once. Material: PBMCs or T cells enriched from blood (not recorded which). All receptors come from a middle-aged man who had recovered from COVID-19.

The chain links TRBV12-3 or TRBV12-4 to TRBJ2-7, with unresolved D. This CDR3 spans 12 amino acids. Trimming removed 3 bases from V and 6 bases from J, with 9 bases in between. The CDR3 region is CASSFAEREQYF. Written as DNA, the CDR3 is TGTGCCAGCAGTTTCGCCGAGCGCGAGCAGTACTTC.

This chain links TRBV15 with TRBJ1-5; 7 bases are a match to TRBD1. This CDR3 spans 17 amino acids. Per germline, CDR1 LNHNV and CDR2 YYDKDF (reference sequence). V gave up 4 bases and J gave up 3 bases; unmatched junction bases: 12. CDR3 nucleotide sequence: TGTGCCACCAGCAACCATCTTTACAGGGGCCCCAATCAGCCCCAGCATTTT. Translated, it gives CATSNHLYRGPNQPQHF.

The genes are TRBV28 and TRBJ2-1; 9 bases are a match to TRBD2. CDR3 size: 18 residues. CDR1 and CDR2 from the germline V gene are MDHEN and SYDVKM. Trimming cost V 1 base and J 4 bases; bases outside gene matches: 11. The CDR3 DNA sequence: TGTGCCAGCAGTTTATTAAATTTGCAGCTAGCGGGATACAATGAGCAGTTCTTC. Its translation: CASSLLNLQLAGYNEQFF.

This clone has at least ten counts. The V and J genes are TRBV27 and TRBJ1-6; TRBD1 matches 8 bases. V dropped 6 bases and J dropped 7; count of bases not matched to a gene: 11. This CDR3 comprises 16 residues. Germline values: CDR1 MNHEY, CDR2 SMNVEV (reference sequence). The CDR3 reads CASRQPGGRLNSPLHF. CDR3 bases: TGTGCCAGCAGGCAACCAGGGGGCCGGCTGAATTCACCCCTCCACTTT.

The CDR3 coding sequence is TGTGCCAGCAGCCAAGATCGGGGCAGGGAAGATGCCTATCGGGGGGGAGATCAAGAGACCCAGTACTTC. Its protein product is CASSQDRGREDAYRGGDQETQYF. V is TRBV3-1 (or the pseudogene TRBV3-2) and J is TRBJ2-5, with 8 bases matching TRBD2. This CDR3 has 23 amino acids. With V trimmed by 0 bases and J by 2 bases, 26 bases remained unmatched. From germline, CDR1 is LGHDT and CDR2 YNNKEL (reference sequence).

V and J are TRBV3-1 (or the pseudogene TRBV3-2) and TRBJ2-3; 7 positions agree with TRBD1. V trimming: 5 bases; J trimming: 4 bases; junction bases outside the gene matches: 3. The CDR3 covers 13 residues. Germline V gives CDR1 LGHDT, CDR2 YNNKEL (reference sequence). CDR3 protein: CASSRQGPDTQYF. The CDR3 coding sequence is TGTGCCAGCAGCAGACAGGGCCCAGATACGCAGTATTTT.

The chain is built from TRBV30 and TRBJ1-3, with D unresolved. From germline, CDR1 is GTSNPN and CDR2 SVGIG (reference sequence). This CDR3 is 13 amino acids long. Deletions cut 7 bases from V and 1 base from J, with 11 bases between. The CDR3 DNA sequence: TGTGCCTTGCAGCGGGGTTCTGGAAACACCATATATTTT. Residues: CALQRGSGNTIYF. Filled out from reference TRBV30 and TRBJ1-3, the complete variable domain reads SQTIHQWPATLVQPVGSPLSLECTVEGTSNPNLYWYRQAAGRGLQLLFYSVGIGQISSEVPQNLSASRPQDRQFILSSKKLLLSDSGFYLCALQRGSGNTIYFGEGSWLTVV.

This clone was seen a single time. The V and J genes are TRBV28 and TRBJ2-1, with TRBD2 identical over 7 bases. This CDR3 is 17 amino acids long. Germline trimming cut 5 bases from V and 1 base from J; bases unmatched to any gene: 11. Germline CDR1 is MDHEN and CDR2 is SYDVKM. CDR3 protein: CASSGVGGVPSYNEQFF. In nucleotides, the CDR3 is TGTGCCAGCAGTGGCGTTGGGGGGGTCCCTTCCTACAATGAGCAGTTCTTC.

The chain recombines TRBV6-5 with TRBJ2-5, with 7 positions matching TRBD1. The CDR3 sequence is 14 residues long. Germline-derived CDR1 and CDR2 are MNHEY and SVGAGI. Trimming took 6 bases from V and 4 from J; bases not matched to a gene: 8. DNA for the CDR3: TGTGCCAGCAGGATCACAGGGGTGCCAGAGACCCAGTACTTC. Amino acid sequence: CASRITGVPETQYF.

This clone was picked up one time. The genes are TRBV29-1 and TRBJ1-2; 8 positions match TRBD1. The germline gives CDR1 SQVTM, CDR2 ANQGSEA. CDR3 length equals 13 residues. The V and J ends lost 3 bases and 7 bases, in that order; junction bases with no gene match: 7. Here the CDR3 DNA reads TGCAGCGTTGACGACCTACAGGGGGGTGGCTACACCTTC. Protein sequence: CSVDDLQGGGYTF.